These 8 T cell receptor beta chains originate from one sample sequenced in a study of T cell changes during pregnancy in multiple sclerosis. Clones were read by immunoSEQ multiplex PCR, and TCRdb kept only the in-frame ones, dropping some. The sample yields around 65,000 clones, about 88% seen once. The source was peripheral blood, collected in the first trimester of pregnancy. All receptors derive from a female donor in good health, enrolled as a control in a pregnancy study.

V usage is TRBV30 and J usage is TRBJ2-2; the match to TRBD1 covers 7 bases. In germline, CDR1 is GTSNPN, CDR2 SVGIG (reference sequence). CDR3 size: 14 residues. The ends lost 3 bases at V and 3 bases at J; junction bases unmatched: 4. The CDR3 region is CAWSPTGYTGELFF. Written as DNA, the CDR3 is TGTGCCTGGAGCCCGACAGGGTACACCGGGGAGCTGTTTTTT.

The V gene is TRBV4-2, the J gene TRBJ2-1, with 8 bases fitting TRBD2. The V segment lost 0 bases and the J segment 8 bases; nucleotides outside the gene matches: 12. Germline CDR1 LGHNA, CDR2 YNFKEQ. The CDR3 consists of 17 residues. For the CDR3, the DNA is TGTGCCAGCAGCCAAGACCCCACTAGCGGCCATCCCCATGAGCAGTTCTTC. This encodes CASSQDPTSGHPHEQFF.

The chain is built from TRBV4-2 and TRBJ1-5; possible D gene TRBD1, 5 bases. This CDR3 has 16 residues. CDR1 and CDR2 from the germline V gene are LGHNA and YNFKEQ. Between the trimmed V and J ends, which lost 0 bases and 6 bases, there was a span of 15 bases. CDR3 sequence: CASSQDPPSGGQPQHF. CDR3 DNA: TGTGCCAGCAGCCAAGATCCCCCGTCCGGGGGTCAGCCCCAGCATTTT.

This chain connects TRBV29-1 to TRBJ2-7; 13 positions agree with TRBD2. The ends lost 7 bases at V and 5 bases at J; junction bases unmatched: 5. Germline CDR1 reads SQVTM; CDR2 reads ANQGSEA. This CDR3 is built from 13 residues. This CDR3 is CSARTSGSDEQYF. The CDR3 DNA follows: TGCAGCGCCAGGACTAGCGGGAGCGACGAGCAGTACTTC.

This chain links TRBV28 with TRBJ2-4; TRBD1 is a possible D gene (6 bases). Germline lookup yields CDR1 MDHEN and CDR2 SYDVKM. CDR3 length: 13 amino acids. Trimming removed 4 bases at V and 12 bases at J, with 16 bases between. The CDR3 here is CASSSSGAYSQYF. The DNA for the CDR3 is TGTGCCAGCAGTTCCTCAGGGGCTTACTCTCAGTACTTC.

The chain is built from TRBV6-5 and TRBJ2-5; possibly TRBD1 for D (5 bases). This CDR3 region has 13 residues. The V end lost 5 bases, the J end lost 2 bases, and 9 bases lay between the germline ends. CDR1 is MNHEY, CDR2 SVGAGI, per germline. The CDR3 bases are TGTGCCAGCAGTCGGACAAGACAAGAGACCCAGTACTTC. Translating it yields CASSRTRQETQYF.

The rearrangement uses TRBV27 and TRBJ1-2; TRBD1 matches at 7 bases. Germline trimming cut 2 bases from V and 8 bases from J; bases unmatched to any gene: 11. The CDR3 runs 15 residues. Germline CDR1 reads MNHEY; CDR2 reads SMNVEV (reference sequence). CDR3 region: CASSLERPDREGYTF. Here the CDR3 DNA reads TGTGCCAGCAGTTTAGAGCGGCCCGACAGGGAAGGCTACACCTTC.

A few counts support this clone. This sample also contains other DNA sequences that code for the same CDR3. V gene TRBV15 combines with J gene TRBJ1-1, with TRBD1 matching over 10 bases. J gave up 3 bases and V 2 bases, and 6 bases lay outside the gene matches. CDR1 and CDR2 from the germline V gene are LNHNV and YYDKDF (reference sequence). This CDR3 region has 16 residues. CDR3 nucleotide sequence: TGTGCCACCAGCAGACCACGGACAGGGGGAGACACTGAAGCTTTCTTT. Translated: CATSRPRTGGDTEAFF. Supplemented by reference TRBV15 and TRBJ1-1, the full variable domain reads DAMVIQNPRYQVTQFGKPVTLSCSQTLNHNVMYWYQQKSSQAPKLLFHYYDKDFNNEADTPDNFQSRRPNTSFCFLDIRSPGLGDTAMYLCATSRPRTGGDTEAFFGQGTRLTVV.